The source of this T cell receptor beta chain is a study of tumor-infiltrating lymphocytes in primary liver carcinoma (dated by TCRdb to about 2017). Study-wide context: Of the five patients, three men and two women aged 30 to 69 years, four had hepatocellular carcinoma and one had combined HCC and intrahepatic cholangiocarcinoma. The five patients had tumors staged T1-T3 N0M0, with maximum diameters ranging from about 4.2 to 11 cm. Each sample produced about 3.65 to 7.13 million productive TCRbeta reads, and read depth showed no significant difference between tissue types. For each liver tumor, the study sampled five regions along with adjacent normal tissue and blood, and applied TCRbeta repertoire sequencing, expression microarrays and whole-exome sequencing. A total of 35 specimens from 5 patients underwent TCRbeta repertoire sequencing, comprising some 25 tumor regions, 5 adjacent noncancerous liver tissues and 5 peripheral blood samples. The roughly 25 tumor region samples were profiled with Agilent mRNA microarrays so that TCRbeta repertoire diversity could be related to the local molecular phenotype. Technical replicate repertoires showed high reproducibility, with mean shared-clone rates approximately 0.9 and correlation coefficients above 0.95. Results the study describes overall, beyond this receptor: A significantly larger repertoire fraction was made up by the top 250 clones in tumors than in blood (p = 0.039). Just about 7.5-25% of top clones turned up in all five regions of a tumor, which suggests spatial heterogeneity among tumor-infiltrating T cells. Bulk unsorted samples precluded comparing CD4+ and CD8+ T cell repertoires. Because only the TCR beta chain was sequenced and unpaired alpha chains were not captured, true repertoire diversity is likely underestimated. Consistent with antigen-driven expansion, pairs of tumor regions showed higher repertoire overlap (mean about 36%) than either tumor-adjacent pairs (approximately 17%) or tumor-blood pairs (around 14%). With just 4 or 5 patients in the study, the authors point out that the findings should be validated in a larger study.

In the case of this clonotype: What antigen it recognizes has not been identified. At one end the junction does not follow the germline gene, possibly because of a read error.

Without any cell sorting, total RNA and DNA were co-extracted from about 20-30 mg of bulk tissue using the AllPrep DNA/RNA mini kit. Surgical resection was performed in China between late 2015 and early 2016 on about 5 patients with histopathologically diagnosed primary liver carcinoma. Patients had chronic HBV infection and were treatment-naive at sampling. Five spatially separated regions were sampled from each tumor: the superior, inferior, left-lateral and right-lateral poles, plus the tumor centre. According to histology, viable tumor cells made up more than 80% of every tumor sample. Fresh tumor and adjacent tissue pieces were bisected; one half was stored in RNAlater at -80°C, the other sent for histology. A constant-region primer and ProtoScript II reverse transcriptase were used to reverse-transcribe TCRbeta-specific cDNA from about 0.55 ug total RNA. TCRbeta libraries were built with three nested multiplex PCR rounds, a slightly modified ARM-PCR procedure. Sample barcodes and Illumina adapters were attached in a final 25-cycle PCR using Deep VentR polymerase. Before sequencing, amplicons between 200 and 500 bp were purified from gel using a QIAquick gel extraction kit. TCRbeta amplicons were sequenced on an Illumina HiSeq 2500 with 250-bp paired-end reads. As for the authors' bioinformatics: To recover full CDR3 sequences, reads were quality-trimmed using Trimmomatic v0.33 and paired reads were then merged using FLASH v1.2.11. V, D and J germline segments were assigned to the rearranged TCRbeta sequences using MiGEC v1.2.1b. Clonotype statistics and Shannon-Wiener diversity indices were computed with VDJtools v1.0.0. To cut down on sampling bias, every analysis after diversity analysis relied on just the 250 most abundant clonotypes from each sample. Clones were called with MiXCR by TCRdb after fastp trimmed the public reads at Q25, and only in-frame beta chains were retained. Every distinct CDR3 protein forms one entry, paired with its most common genes and DNA. The authors' filters were not applied to this entry. For this sample there are some 110,000 distinct CDR3 sequences; 55% to 75% appear just once. Of the sample, 8% to 9% is held by the ten largest clones.

Sequenced sample: liver tumor tissue from sampling region 3. The sample's cell subset or site label, decoded: tumor region T3, left-lateral pole. This TCR was recovered from a woman in her fifties or sixties with primary liver carcinoma and hepatitis B virus infection.

CDR3 loop: CASCLGTWITGELFF. The sequenced DNA: TGTGCCAGCTGCTTAGGTACTTGGATCACCGGGGAGCTGTTTTTT. This sequence uses TRBV11-2 and TRBJ2-2; no D segment can be confidently identified. Counted from cysteine to phenylalanine, this CDR3 has 15 amino acids. The CDR3 DNA has 45 bases and is translated from base 1. For CDR1 and CDR2, the germline V gene lists SGHAT and FQNNGV.